These 21 T cell receptor beta chains were all obtained from the same sample, sequenced in a study of T cell clonotyping in hematopoietic cell transplantation. Repertoires were generated with immunoSEQ multiplex PCR, while TCRdb's copy carries only in-frame clones and drops some. Of thousands of clones listed, about 26% were seen once; the top ten hold approximately 14%. Sample: peripheral blood mononuclear cells, taken 180 days after allogeneic stem cell transplant. The receptor source for this set is a male patient aged 40-50 years who had an allogeneic stem cell transplant from an unrelated donor, so the T cells may come from the graft donor. Some clones in this sample may be carry-over from other donors' samples.

The chain joins TRBV7-8 to TRBJ2-7; D possibly uses TRBD1 or TRBD2 (5 bases each). The CDR3 is 15 amino acids. V lost 5 bases to trimming and J lost 3 bases, with 17 bases between them. Germline CDR1 is SGHVS and CDR2 is FQNEAQ. The CDR3 nucleotides are TGTGCCAGCAGCGTCGTTCGGGACGGTTACTACGAGCAGTACTTC. Translating it yields CASSVVRDGYYEQYF. Complete variable domain (other parts from reference TRBV7-8 and TRBJ2-7): GAGVSQSPRYKVAKRGQDVALRCDPISGHVSLFWYQQALGQGPEFLTYFQNEAQLDKSGLPSDRFFAERPEGSVSTLKIQRTQQEDSAVYLCASSVVRDGYYEQYFGPGTRLTVT.

This chain connects TRBV7-2 to TRBJ1-2; D might be TRBD1 (6 bases). This CDR3 has 13 amino acids. CDR1 and CDR2 from the germline V gene are SGHTA and FQGNSA. V was trimmed by 5 bases and J by 7 bases, leaving 14 bases between them. CDR3 residues: CASSAPGGPGYTF. CDR3 DNA sequence: TGTGCCAGCAGCGCACCGGGGGGCCCTGGCTACACCTTC.

This clone was detected a few times. V usage is TRBV7-2 and J usage is TRBJ2-7; D is unclear. The ends were cut back, 1 base at V and 3 bases at J, with 10 bases in the middle. The CDR3 consists of 14 residues. The V gene's germline CDR1 is SGHTA and CDR2 FQGNSA. CDR3: CASSLGLLNYEQYF. The CDR3 DNA reads as TGTGCCAGCAGCTTAGGGCTACTAAACTACGAGCAGTACTTC.

This clone has a handful of counts. The V call is TRBV30, the J call TRBJ2-5, with 8 bases fitting TRBD2. Looked up from germline, CDR1 is GTSNPN and CDR2 is SVGIG (reference sequence). With 5 bases clipped from V and 5 bases from J, the junction kept 16 bases outside the gene matches. The length of the CDR3 is 16 residues. CDR3 sequence (DNA): TGTGCCTGGTTAGGATTTGCGGGGGGTCGTGGGGAGACCCAGTACTTC. Translated: CAWLGFAGGRGETQYF.

This chain connects TRBV5-1 to TRBJ2-5; 10 nucleotides agree with TRBD1. The DNA end is more similar to TRBJ2-7, so the J call may be wrong. In germline, CDR1 is SGHRS, CDR2 YFSETQ. The CDR3 runs 14 residues. Written as DNA, the CDR3 is TGCGCCAGCAGCACCCGGGACAGGGGAGGCGAGCAGTACTTC. Its protein is CASSTRDRGGEQYF.

The rearrangement joins TRBV6-5 to TRBJ2-6; D is unresolved. Germline loops: CDR1 MNHEY, CDR2 SVGAGI. The length of the CDR3 is 15 residues. Trimming took 2 bases from V and 0 from J, leaving 5 bases between them. CDR3 nucleotide sequence: TGTGCCAGCAGTTACGGCCGCTCTGGGGCCAACGTCCTGACTTTC. Encoded protein: CASSYGRSGANVLTF.

The gene calls are TRBV7-6 and TRBJ1-3, with TRBD1 as a possible D gene (5 bases). V was shortened by 1 base and J by 8 bases, with 15 bases between the two germline ends. The germline V gene has CDR1 SGHVS and CDR2 FNYEAQ. The CDR3 has 15 amino acids. The CDR3: CASSLDGANWDTIYF. The CDR3 DNA reads TGTGCCAGCAGCTTAGATGGGGCAAATTGGGACACCATATATTTT.

The gene calls are TRBV7-9 and TRBJ1-2, with D unclear. The V end was cut by 5 bases, the J end by 6 bases, with 13 bases between. Per the germline V gene, CDR1 is SEHNR and CDR2 is FQNEAQ (reference sequence). CDR3 length equals 13 residues. The CDR3 nucleotides read TGTGCCAGCAGCCGGGCAGTTGGAAATGGCTACACCTTC. Its protein is CASSRAVGNGYTF.

The rearrangement links TRBV9 to TRBJ2-1; a possible D gene is TRBD1 (6 bases). The CDR3 runs 14 residues. Trimming removed 4 bases from V and 2 bases from J, with 10 bases in between. CDR1 is SGDLS, CDR2 YYNGEE, per germline. The CDR3 loop reads CASSPRTAYNEQFF. As DNA, the CDR3 is TGTGCCAGCAGCCCACGGACAGCCTACAATGAGCAGTTCTTC.

The J gene is TRBJ2-7, the V gene TRBV4-1, with TRBD1 as a possible D gene (7 bases). The V gene's germline CDR1 is MGHRA and CDR2 YSYEKL. The CDR3 is 14 residues long. V was clipped by 4 bases and J by 5 bases, with 15 bases between them. CDR3 protein: CASSRGTVRDEQYF. As DNA, the CDR3 is TGCGCCAGCAGCCGCGGGACAGTAAGGGACGAGCAGTACTTC.

V gene TRBV6-1 combines with J gene TRBJ2-5, with D hard to call. Germline V gene data show CDR1 as MNHNS and CDR2 as SASEGT. This CDR3 region has 11 residues. V lost 7 bases to trimming and J lost 5 bases, with 8 bases between them. The CDR3 nucleotides are TGTGCCAGCACTGGCGCGGAGACCCAGTACTTC. Its translation: CASTGAETQYF.

This rearrangement joins TRBV7-3 to TRBJ2-7; D gene unclear. V lost 5 bases and J 0 bases, leaving 17 bases between the germline ends. The germline V gene has CDR1 SGHTA and CDR2 FQGTGA. CDR3 length: 16 residues. The CDR3 nucleotides read TGTGCCAGCAGCCCGTTCAGGAGTTCGAGCTCCTACGAGCAGTACTTC. Amino acid sequence: CASSPFRSSSSYEQYF. Looking up the rest from reference TRBV7-3 and TRBJ2-7 gives the full variable domain: GAGVSQTPSNKVTEKGKYVELRCDPISGHTALYWYRQSLGQGPEFLIYFQGTGAADDSGLPNDRFFAVRPEGSVSTLKIQRTERGDSAVYLCASSPFRSSSSYEQYFGPGTRLTVT.

The J gene is TRBJ2-5, the V gene TRBV2, with D maybe TRBD1 (5 bases). Trimming removed 2 bases from V and 0 bases from J, with 10 bases in between. The germline V gene has CDR1 SNHLY and CDR2 FYNNEI. This CDR3 spans 15 amino acids. The CDR3, as DNA: TGTGCCAGCAGTGAATGGGAACAGGACCAAGAGACCCAGTACTTC. Its protein is CASSEWEQDQETQYF.

This chain links TRBV9 with TRBJ1-6; D is possibly TRBD1 (5 bases). The CDR3 is 13 residues long. Germline CDR1 reads SGDLS; CDR2 reads YYNGEE. Trimming shortened V by 4 bases and J by 5 bases, and 7 bases separated the two germline ends. The CDR3 nucleotides read TGTGCCAGCAGCCCGGGGGATAATTCACCCCTCCACTTT. This encodes CASSPGDNSPLHF.

For the CDR3, the DNA is TGTGCCAGCAGTTACTCGATAGGGCCGGGAGGGGAGACCCAGTACTTC. Protein sequence: CASSYSIGPGGETQYF. The V call is TRBV6-5, the J call TRBJ2-5, with TRBD2 identical over 8 bases. Germline V gene lookup returns CDR1 MNHEY and CDR2 SVGAGI. J lost 5 bases, V lost 0 bases, and 8 bases had no gene match. CDR3 size: 16 residues.

The V call is TRBV5-6, the J call TRBJ1-2; TRBD1 might be the D (5 bases). CDR3 length: 14 amino acids. V was trimmed by 0 bases and J by 4 bases, leaving 10 bases between them. Germline lookup yields CDR1 SGHDT and CDR2 YYEEEE. CDR3 DNA sequence: TGTGCCAGCAGCTTGGGGGACGGCGTCTATGGCTACACCTTC. This codes for CASSLGDGVYGYTF.

The chain recombines TRBV2 with TRBJ2-1, with 7 positions matching TRBD1. Germline assignment: CDR1 SNHLY and CDR2 FYNNEI. There are 14 residues in the CDR3. Trimming took 8 bases from V and 5 from J; bases not matched to a gene: 9. For the CDR3, the DNA is TGTGCCAGCGAGGCTGGGACAGAGAACAATGAGCAGTTCTTC. It is translated as CASEAGTENNEQFF.

The chain carries TRBV30 and TRBJ1-5; no clear D gene. The V gene's germline CDR1 is GTSNPN and CDR2 SVGIG (reference sequence). The V end was cut by 2 bases, the J end by 2 bases, with 16 bases between. The CDR3 consists of 16 residues. CDR3: CAWSRTGNIGNQPQHF. The CDR3, as DNA: TGTGCCTGGAGTCGGACTGGCAACATAGGCAATCAGCCCCAGCATTTT.

The sample holds a few counts of this clone. The V and J genes are TRBV5-1 and TRBJ1-1, with D possibly being TRBD1 (5 bases). Trimming left V 4 bases short and J 7 bases short, with 14 bases between. The CDR3 extends over 13 amino acids. Germline-derived CDR1 and CDR2 are SGHRS and YFSETQ. The CDR3: CASSRGTDLEAFF. The CDR3 DNA reads TGCGCCAGCAGCCGCGGGACGGACCTTGAAGCTTTCTTT.

This clone was observed a handful of times. DNA of the CDR3: TGTGCCAGCAGCTTAAGGGGACGCTCACCCCTCCACTTT. It encodes CASSLRGRSPLHF. The J gene is TRBJ1-6, the V gene TRBV7-3, with D tentatively TRBD1 (5 bases). The CDR3 has 13 amino acids. V lost 1 base and J lost 10, with 8 bases in between. Germline CDR1 is SGHTA and CDR2 is FQGTGA. Using reference TRBV7-3 and TRBJ1-6 for the parts outside the CDR3, the full variable domain is GAGVSQTPSNKVTEKGKYVELRCDPISGHTALYWYRQSLGQGPEFLIYFQGTGAADDSGLPNDRFFAVRPEGSVSTLKIQRTERGDSAVYLCASSLRGRSPLHFGNGTRLTVT.

This clone came up a few times. CDR3 in amino acids: CAWSVGGSFYEQYF. In DNA, the CDR3 is TGTGCCTGGAGTGTGGGCGGGAGTTTCTACGAGCAGTACTTC. The chain links TRBV30 to TRBJ2-7; 7 bases fit TRBD2. This CDR3 has 14 residues. Germline-derived CDR1 and CDR2 are GTSNPN and SVGIG (reference sequence). With 0 bases clipped from V and 3 bases from J, the junction kept 5 bases outside the gene matches.